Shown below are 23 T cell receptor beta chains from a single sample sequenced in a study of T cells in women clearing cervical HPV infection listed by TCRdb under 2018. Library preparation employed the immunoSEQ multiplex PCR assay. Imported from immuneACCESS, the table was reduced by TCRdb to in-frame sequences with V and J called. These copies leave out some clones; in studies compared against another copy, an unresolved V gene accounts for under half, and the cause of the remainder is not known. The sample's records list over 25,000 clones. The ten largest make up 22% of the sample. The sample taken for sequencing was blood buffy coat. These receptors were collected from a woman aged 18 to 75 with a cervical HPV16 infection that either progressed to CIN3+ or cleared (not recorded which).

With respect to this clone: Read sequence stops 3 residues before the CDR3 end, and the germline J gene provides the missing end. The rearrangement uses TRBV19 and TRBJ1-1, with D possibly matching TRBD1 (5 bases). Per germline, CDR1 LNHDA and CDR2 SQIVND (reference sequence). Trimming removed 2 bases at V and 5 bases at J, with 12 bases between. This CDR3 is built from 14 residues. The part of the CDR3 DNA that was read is TGTGCCAGTAGTATAAGCAGGGAGAGGACTGAA. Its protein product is CASSISRERTE. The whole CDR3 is CASSISRERTEAFF.

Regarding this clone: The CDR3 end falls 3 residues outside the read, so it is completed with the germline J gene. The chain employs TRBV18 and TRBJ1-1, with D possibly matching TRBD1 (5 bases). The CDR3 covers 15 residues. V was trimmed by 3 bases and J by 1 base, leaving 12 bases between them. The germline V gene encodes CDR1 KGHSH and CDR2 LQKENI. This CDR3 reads CASSPAGRANTEAFF. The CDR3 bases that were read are TGTGCCAGCTCACCGGCAGGCAGGGCGAACACTGAA.

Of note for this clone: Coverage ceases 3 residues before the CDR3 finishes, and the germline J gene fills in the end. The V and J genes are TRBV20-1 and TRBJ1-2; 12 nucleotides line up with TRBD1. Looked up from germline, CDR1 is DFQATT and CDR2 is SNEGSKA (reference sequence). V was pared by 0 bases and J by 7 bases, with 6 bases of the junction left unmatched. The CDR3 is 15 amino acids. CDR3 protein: CSARDLGQGAFGYTF. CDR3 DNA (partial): TGCAGTGCTAGAGATCTGGGACAGGGGGCTTTTGGC.

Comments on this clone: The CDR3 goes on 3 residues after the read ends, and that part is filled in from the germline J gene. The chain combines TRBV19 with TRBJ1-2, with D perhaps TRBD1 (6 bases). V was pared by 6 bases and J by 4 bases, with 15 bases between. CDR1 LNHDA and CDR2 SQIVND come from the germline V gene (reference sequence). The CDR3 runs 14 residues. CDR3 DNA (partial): TGTGCCAGTAGAGGGGGGGGCAGGGCCTATGGC. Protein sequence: CASRGGGRAYG. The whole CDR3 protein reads CASRGGGRAYGYTF.

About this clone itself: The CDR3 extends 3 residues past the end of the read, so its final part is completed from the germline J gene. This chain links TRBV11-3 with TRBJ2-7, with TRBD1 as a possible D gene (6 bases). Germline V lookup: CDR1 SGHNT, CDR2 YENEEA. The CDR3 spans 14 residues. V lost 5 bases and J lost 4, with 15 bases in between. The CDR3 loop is CASSGIGQFYEQYF. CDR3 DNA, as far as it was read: TGTGCCAGCAGCGGGATAGGACAGTTTTACGAG.

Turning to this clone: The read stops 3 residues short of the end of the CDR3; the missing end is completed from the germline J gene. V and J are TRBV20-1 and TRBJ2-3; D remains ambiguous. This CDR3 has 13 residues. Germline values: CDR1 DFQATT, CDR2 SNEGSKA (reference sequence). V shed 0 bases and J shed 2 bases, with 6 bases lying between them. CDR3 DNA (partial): TGCAGTGCTAGAGAAGGGTCCACAGATACG. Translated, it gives CSAREGSTDT. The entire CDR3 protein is CSAREGSTDTQYF.

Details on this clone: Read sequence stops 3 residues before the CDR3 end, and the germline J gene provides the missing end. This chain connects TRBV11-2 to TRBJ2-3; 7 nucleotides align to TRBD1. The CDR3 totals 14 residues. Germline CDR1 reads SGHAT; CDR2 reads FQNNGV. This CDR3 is CASSSGTARGTQYF. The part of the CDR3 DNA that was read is TGTGCCAGCAGCTCGGGGACAGCCAGGGGGACG.

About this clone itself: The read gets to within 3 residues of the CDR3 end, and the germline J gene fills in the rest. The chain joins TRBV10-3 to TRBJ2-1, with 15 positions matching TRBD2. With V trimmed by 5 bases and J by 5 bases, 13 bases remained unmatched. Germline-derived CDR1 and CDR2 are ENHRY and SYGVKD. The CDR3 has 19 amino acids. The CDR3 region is CAISRSGTSGRNLHNEQFF. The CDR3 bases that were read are TGTGCCATCAGTCGTTCCGGGACTAGCGGGAGGAACCTCCACAATGAG.

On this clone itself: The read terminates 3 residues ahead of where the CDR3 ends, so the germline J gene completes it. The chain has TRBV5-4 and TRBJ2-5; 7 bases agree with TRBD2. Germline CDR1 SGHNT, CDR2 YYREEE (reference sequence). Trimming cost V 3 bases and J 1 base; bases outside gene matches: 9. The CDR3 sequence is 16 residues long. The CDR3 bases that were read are TGTGCCAGCAGCTCCATTAGCGGGTTGAGCCAAGAGACC. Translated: CASSSISGLSQET. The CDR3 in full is CASSSISGLSQETQYF.

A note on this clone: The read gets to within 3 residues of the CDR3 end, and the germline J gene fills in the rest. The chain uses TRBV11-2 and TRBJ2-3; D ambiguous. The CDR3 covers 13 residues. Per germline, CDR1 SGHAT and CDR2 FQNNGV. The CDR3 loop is CASRRLAQETQYF. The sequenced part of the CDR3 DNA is TGTGCCAGCAGGCGACTCGCTCAAGAGACG.

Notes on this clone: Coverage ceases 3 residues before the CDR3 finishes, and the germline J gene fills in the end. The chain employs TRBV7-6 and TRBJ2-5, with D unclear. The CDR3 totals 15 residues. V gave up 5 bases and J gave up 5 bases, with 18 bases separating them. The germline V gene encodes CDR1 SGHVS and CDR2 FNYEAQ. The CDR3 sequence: CASSTTAEVVETQYF. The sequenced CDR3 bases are TGTGCCAGCAGCACCACAGCCGAGGTCGTGGAGACC.

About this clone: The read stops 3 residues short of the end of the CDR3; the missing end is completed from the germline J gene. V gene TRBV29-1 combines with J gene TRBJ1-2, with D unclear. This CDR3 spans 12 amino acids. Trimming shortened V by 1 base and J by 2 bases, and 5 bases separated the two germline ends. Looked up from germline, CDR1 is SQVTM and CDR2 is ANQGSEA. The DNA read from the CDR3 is TGCAGCGTTGAAGCGGGGAACTATGGC. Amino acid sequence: CSVEAGNYG. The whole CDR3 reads CSVEAGNYGYTF.

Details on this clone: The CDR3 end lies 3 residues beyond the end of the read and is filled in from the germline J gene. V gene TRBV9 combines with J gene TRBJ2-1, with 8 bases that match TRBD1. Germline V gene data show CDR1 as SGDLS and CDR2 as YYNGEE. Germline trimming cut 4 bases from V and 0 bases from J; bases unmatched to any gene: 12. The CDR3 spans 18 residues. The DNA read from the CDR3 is TGTGCCAGCAGCCTCACCCCCGGGACAGGCAACTCCTACAATGAG. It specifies CASSLTPGTGNSYNE. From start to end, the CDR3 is CASSLTPGTGNSYNEQFF. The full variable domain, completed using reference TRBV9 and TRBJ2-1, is DSGVTQTPKHLITATGQRVTLRCSPRSGDLSVYWYQQSLDQGLQFLIQYYNGEERAKGNILERFSAQQFPDLHSELNLSSLELGDSALYFCASSLTPGTGNSYNEQFFGPGTRLTVL.

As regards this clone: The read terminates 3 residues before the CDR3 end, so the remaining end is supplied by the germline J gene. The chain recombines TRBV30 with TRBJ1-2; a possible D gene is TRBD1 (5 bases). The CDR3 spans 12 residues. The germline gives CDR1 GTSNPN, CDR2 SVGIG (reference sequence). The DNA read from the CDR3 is TGTGCCTGGGGGGGGAACGGCAATGAC. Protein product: CAWGGNGND. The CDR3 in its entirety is CAWGGNGNDYTF.

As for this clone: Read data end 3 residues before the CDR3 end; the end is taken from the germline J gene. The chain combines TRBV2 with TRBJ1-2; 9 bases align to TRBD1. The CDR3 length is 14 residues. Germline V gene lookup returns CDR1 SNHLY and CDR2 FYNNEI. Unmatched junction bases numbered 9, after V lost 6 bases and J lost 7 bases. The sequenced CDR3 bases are TGTGCCAGCAGACTGGACAGGGGCTCTGGTGGC. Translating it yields CASRLDRGSGG. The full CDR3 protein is CASRLDRGSGGYTF.

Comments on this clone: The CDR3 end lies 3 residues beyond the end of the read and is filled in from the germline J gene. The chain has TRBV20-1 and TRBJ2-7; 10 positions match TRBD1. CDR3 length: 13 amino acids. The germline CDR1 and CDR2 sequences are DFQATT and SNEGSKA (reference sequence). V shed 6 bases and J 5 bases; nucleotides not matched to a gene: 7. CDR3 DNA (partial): TGCAGTGCCCGTAGACAGGGGGCTAACGAG. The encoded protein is CSARRQGANE. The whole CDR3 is CSARRQGANEQYF.

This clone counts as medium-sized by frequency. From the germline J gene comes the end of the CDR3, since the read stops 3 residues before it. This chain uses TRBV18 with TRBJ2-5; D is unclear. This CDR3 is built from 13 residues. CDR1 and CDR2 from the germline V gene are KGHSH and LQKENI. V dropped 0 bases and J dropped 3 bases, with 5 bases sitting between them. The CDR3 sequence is CASSPPSEETQYF. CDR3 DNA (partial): TGTGCCAGCTCACCACCGAGCGAAGAGACC.

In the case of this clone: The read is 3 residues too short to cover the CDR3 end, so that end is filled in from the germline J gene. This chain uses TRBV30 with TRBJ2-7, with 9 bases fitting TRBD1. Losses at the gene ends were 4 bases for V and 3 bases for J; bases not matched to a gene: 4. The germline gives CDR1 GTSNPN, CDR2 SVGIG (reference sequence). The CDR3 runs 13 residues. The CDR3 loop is CAWTRDRDYEQYF. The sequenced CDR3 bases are TGTGCCTGGACCCGGGACAGGGACTACGAG.

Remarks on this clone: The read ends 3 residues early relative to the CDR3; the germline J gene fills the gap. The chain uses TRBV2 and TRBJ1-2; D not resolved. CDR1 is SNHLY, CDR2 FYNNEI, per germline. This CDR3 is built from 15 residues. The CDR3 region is CASSGRLAGVRDYTF. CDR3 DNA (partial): TGTGCCAGCAGTGGGAGGCTAGCGGGAGTGCGCGAC.

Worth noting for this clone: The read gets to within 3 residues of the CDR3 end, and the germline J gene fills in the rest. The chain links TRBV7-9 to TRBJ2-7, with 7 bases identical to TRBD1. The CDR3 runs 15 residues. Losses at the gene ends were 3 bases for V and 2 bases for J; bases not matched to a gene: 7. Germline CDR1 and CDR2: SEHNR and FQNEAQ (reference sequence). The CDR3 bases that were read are TGTGCCAGCAGCTTGTCCGGGACAGAAGCCTACGAG. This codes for CASSLSGTEAYE. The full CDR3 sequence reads CASSLSGTEAYEQYF.

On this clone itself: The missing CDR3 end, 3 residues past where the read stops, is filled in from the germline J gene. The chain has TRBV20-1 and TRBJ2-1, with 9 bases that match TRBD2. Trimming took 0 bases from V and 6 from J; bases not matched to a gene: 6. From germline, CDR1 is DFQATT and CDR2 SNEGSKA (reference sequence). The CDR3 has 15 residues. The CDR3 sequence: CSAREALAGFNEQFF. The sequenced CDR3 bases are TGCAGTGCTAGAGAGGCCCTAGCGGGATTCAATGAG.

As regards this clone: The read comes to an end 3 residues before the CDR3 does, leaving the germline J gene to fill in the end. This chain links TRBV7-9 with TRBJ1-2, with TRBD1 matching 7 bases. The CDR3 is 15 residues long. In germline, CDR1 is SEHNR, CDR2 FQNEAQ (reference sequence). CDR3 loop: CASSLASQGGYDYTF. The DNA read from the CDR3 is TGTGCCAGCAGCTTAGCCTCGCAGGGGGGCTACGAC.

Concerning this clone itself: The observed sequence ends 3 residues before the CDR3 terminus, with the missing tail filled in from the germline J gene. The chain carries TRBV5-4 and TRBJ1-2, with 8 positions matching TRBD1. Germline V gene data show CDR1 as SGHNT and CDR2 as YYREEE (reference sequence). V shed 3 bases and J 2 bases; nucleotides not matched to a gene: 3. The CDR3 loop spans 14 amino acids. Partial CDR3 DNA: TGTGCCAGCAGCTCCGGACAGGGAAACTATGGC. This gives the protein CASSSGQGNYG. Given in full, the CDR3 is CASSSGQGNYGYTF.